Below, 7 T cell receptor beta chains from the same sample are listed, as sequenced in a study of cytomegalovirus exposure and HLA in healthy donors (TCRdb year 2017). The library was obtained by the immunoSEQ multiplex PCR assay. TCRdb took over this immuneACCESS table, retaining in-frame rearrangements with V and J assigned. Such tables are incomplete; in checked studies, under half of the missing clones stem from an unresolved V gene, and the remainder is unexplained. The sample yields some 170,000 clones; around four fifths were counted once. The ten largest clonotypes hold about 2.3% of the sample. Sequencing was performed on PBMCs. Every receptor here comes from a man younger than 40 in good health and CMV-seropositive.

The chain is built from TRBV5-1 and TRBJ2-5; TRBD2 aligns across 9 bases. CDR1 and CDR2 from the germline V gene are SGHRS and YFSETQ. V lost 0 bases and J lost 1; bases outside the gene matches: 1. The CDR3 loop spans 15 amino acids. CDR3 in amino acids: CASSLASGVQETQYF. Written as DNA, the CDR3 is TGCGCCAGCAGCTTGGCTAGCGGGGTCCAAGAGACCCAGTACTTC.

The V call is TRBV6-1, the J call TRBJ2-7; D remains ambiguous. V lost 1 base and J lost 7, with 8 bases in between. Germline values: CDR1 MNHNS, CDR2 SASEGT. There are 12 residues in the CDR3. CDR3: CASSEVSREQYF. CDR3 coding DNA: TGTGCCAGCAGTGAAGTATCCCGGGAGCAGTACTTC.

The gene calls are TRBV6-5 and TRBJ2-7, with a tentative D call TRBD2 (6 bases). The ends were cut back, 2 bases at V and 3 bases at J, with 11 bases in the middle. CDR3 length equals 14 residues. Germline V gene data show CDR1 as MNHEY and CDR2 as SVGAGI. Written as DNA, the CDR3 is TGTGCCAGCAGTTACCGGGAGAGTCACTACGAGCAGTACTTC. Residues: CASSYRESHYEQYF.

The CDR3 DNA is TGTGCCAGCAGCCAAATTCGAGAGGGCGTGGATAATTCACCCCTCCACTTT. Protein sequence: CASSQIREGVDNSPLHF. The chain combines TRBV4-2 with TRBJ1-6, with D unclear. Trimming pared 2 bases from V and 5 bases from J, leaving 16 bases between. There are 17 residues in the CDR3. Germline values: CDR1 LGHNA, CDR2 YNFKEQ.

This CDR3 is CATRFGEGAYEQYF. The CDR3 region has the DNA TGTGCCACCAGATTCGGGGAGGGGGCCTACGAGCAGTACTTC. The V call is TRBV25-1, the J call TRBJ2-7; D is perhaps TRBD2 (7 bases). Germline V gene sequence: CDR1 MGHDK, CDR2 SYGVNS. The length of the CDR3 is 14 residues. V was shortened by 10 bases and J by 2 bases, with 18 bases between the two germline ends.

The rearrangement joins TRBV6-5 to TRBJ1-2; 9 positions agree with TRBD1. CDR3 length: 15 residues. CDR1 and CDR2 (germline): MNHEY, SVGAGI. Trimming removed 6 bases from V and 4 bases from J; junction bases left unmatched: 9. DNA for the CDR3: TGTGCCAGCAGCTCTGACAGGGGGTATTTCTATGGCTACACCTTC. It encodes CASSSDRGYFYGYTF.

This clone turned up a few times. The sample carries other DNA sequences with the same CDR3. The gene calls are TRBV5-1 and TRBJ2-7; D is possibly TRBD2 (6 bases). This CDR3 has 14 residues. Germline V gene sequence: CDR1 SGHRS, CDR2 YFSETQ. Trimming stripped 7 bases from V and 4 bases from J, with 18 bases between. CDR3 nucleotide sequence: TGCGCCAGCCGGCCGGCGATTGCGGGATACGAGCAGTACTTC. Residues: CASRPAIAGYEQYF.